The 31 T cell receptor beta chains in this list originate from one sample, sequenced in a study of blood T cell repertoires in COVID-19. Measured with immunoSEQ multiplex PCR; TCRdb has only the in-frame clones, and not every one. The table shows 250,000 or so clones, with around 87% occurring only once. Sequencing used peripheral blood. These receptors originate from a woman in her 40s who had recovered from COVID-19.

The chain links TRBV6-5 to TRBJ2-7; TRBD1 is a possible D gene (6 bases). The V end lost 6 bases, the J end lost 4 bases, and 16 bases lay between the germline ends. CDR3 length: 14 residues. Germline V gene data show CDR1 as MNHEY and CDR2 as SVGAGI. DNA of the CDR3: TGTGCCAGCAGCCCCCCAGCCAGGGGATACGAGCAGTACTTC. Translating it yields CASSPPARGYEQYF.

The rearrangement uses TRBV19 and TRBJ2-7; D call uncertain. The germline V and J ends were trimmed by 4 bases and 2 bases, with 9 bases remaining between them. The germline V gene has CDR1 LNHDA and CDR2 SQIVND (reference sequence). The CDR3 has 13 residues. The CDR3 loop is CASSTSSAYEQYF. CDR3 in DNA: TGTGCCAGTAGTACATCGTCGGCCTACGAGCAGTACTTC. The whole variable domain, remainder taken from reference TRBV19 and TRBJ2-7, is DGGITQSPKYLFRKEGQNVTLSCEQNLNHDAMYWYRQDPGQGLRLIYYSQIVNDFQKGDIAEGYSVSREKKESFPLTVTSAQKNPTAFYLCASSTSSAYEQYFGPGTRLTVT.

The rearrangement links TRBV6-5 to TRBJ2-5, with TRBD2 identical over 11 bases. Germline CDR1 is MNHEY and CDR2 is SVGAGI. The CDR3 consists of 14 residues. The J segment lost 5 bases and the V segment lost 5 bases, leaving 4 bases of the junction unmatched. The CDR3 sequence: CASSLAGGGETQYF. CDR3 nucleotides: TGTGCCAGCAGTCTAGCGGGGGGCGGGGAGACCCAGTACTTC.

This clone was detected only once. The chain has TRBV28 and TRBJ2-4, with D hard to call. Germline V gives CDR1 MDHEN, CDR2 SYDVKM. V was pared by 5 bases and J by 0 bases, with 14 bases between. The CDR3 runs to 16 residues. The CDR3 DNA reads TGTGCCAGCAGTCCCCTACAGACCCTAGCCAAAAACATTCAGTACTTC. Encoded protein: CASSPLQTLAKNIQYF.

This sequence joins TRBV21-1 and TRBJ1-2; the DNA was not compared with TRBD1, the D call given in the table. TRBV21-1 is a documented pseudogene. The CDR3 contains 15 residues. CDR3 nucleotide sequence: TGTGCCAGCAGCATGGGCACCCCTCCAATCTATGGCTACACCTTC. Residues: CASSMGTPPIYGYTF.

The chain uses TRBV5-1 and TRBJ1-1, with D possibly matching TRBD1 (5 bases). The CDR3 sequence is 15 residues long. V was cut by 5 bases and J by 8 bases, with 22 bases left in between. Germline CDR1 reads SGHRS; CDR2 reads YFSETQ. CDR3 in amino acids: CASSSQGSGVWEAFF. The CDR3 bases are TGCGCCAGCAGTTCCCAGGGCTCCGGCGTATGGGAAGCTTTCTTT.

The chain has TRBV19 and TRBJ1-2; D might be TRBD1 (6 bases). Germline V gene lookup returns CDR1 LNHDA and CDR2 SQIVND (reference sequence). Trimming removed 6 bases from V and 2 bases from J, with 13 bases in between. CDR3 length equals 14 residues. The CDR3 DNA reads TGTGCCAGTAGCCCACAGGGTACGAACTATGGCTACACCTTC. Residues: CASSPQGTNYGYTF.

This clone showed up just a few times. The chain carries TRBV19 and TRBJ1-2; a weak D match, TRBD1 (5 bases). Germline-derived CDR1 and CDR2 are LNHDA and SQIVND (reference sequence). The CDR3 has 11 amino acids. Trimming cost V 9 bases and J 8 bases, with 13 bases left between them. The CDR3 loop reads CASRAGLGYTF. CDR3 bases: TGTGCCAGCAGGGCCGGGCTGGGCTACACCTTC.

V and J are TRBV12-5 and TRBJ1-2; D may be TRBD1 (5 bases). V was clipped by 3 bases and J by 4 bases, with 15 bases between them. CDR1 LGHNT and CDR2 FRNRAP come from the germline V gene. CDR3 length: 15 amino acids. This CDR3 reads CASGFLNRILYGYTF. The CDR3 DNA reads TGTGCTAGTGGTTTCCTCAACAGGATACTCTATGGCTACACCTTC. Full variable domain (rest looked up from reference TRBV12-5 and TRBJ1-2): DARVTQTPRHKVTEMGQEVTMRCQPILGHNTVFWYRQTMMQGLELLAYFRNRAPLDDSGMPKDRFSAEMPDATLATLKIQPSEPRDSAVYFCASGFLNRILYGYTFGSGTRLTVV.

The J gene is TRBJ2-1, the V gene TRBV9; D might be TRBD2 (7 bases). Germline lookup yields CDR1 SGDLS and CDR2 YYNGEE. This CDR3 comprises 14 residues. V was trimmed by 7 bases and J by 5 bases, leaving 16 bases between them. The CDR3 DNA reads as TGTGCCAGCTCCGGGGGGCGGCCGAACAATGAGCAGTTCTTC. This translates into CASSGGRPNNEQFF.

The chain joins TRBV5-6 to TRBJ1-1, with D maybe TRBD1 (5 bases). The germline V gene has CDR1 SGHDT and CDR2 YYEEEE. This CDR3 contains 13 residues. The V gene lost 0 bases and the J gene lost 6 bases, with 9 bases spanning the gap. CDR3: CASSLERGSEAFF. The CDR3 nucleotides are TGTGCCAGCAGCTTGGAAAGGGGATCTGAAGCTTTCTTT.

This clone was seen only once. The chain employs TRBV19 and TRBJ2-1; 7 bases are a match to TRBD1. The CDR3 contains 15 residues. CDR1 and CDR2 from the germline V gene are LNHDA and SQIVND (reference sequence). With 4 bases clipped from V and 0 bases from J, the junction kept 3 bases outside the gene matches. The CDR3 DNA follows: TGTGCCAGTAGTACCGGGACAGACTCCTACAATGAGCAGTTCTTC. Protein product: CASSTGTDSYNEQFF.

The chain uses TRBV5-1 and TRBJ2-7; possibly TRBD2 for D (6 bases). CDR3 length: 14 residues. The V end was cut by 2 bases, the J end by 5 bases, with 14 bases between. Germline V gene lookup returns CDR1 SGHRS and CDR2 YFSETQ. For the CDR3, the DNA is TGCGCCAGCAGCTTCAGGTGGGGGGACGACGAGCAGTACTTC. It codes for CASSFRWGDDEQYF. Together with reference TRBV5-1 and TRBJ2-7, the CDR3 gives the full variable domain: KAGVTQTPRYLIKTRGQQVTLSCSPISGHRSVSWYQQTPGQGLQFLFEYFSETQRNKGNFPGRFSGRQFSNSRSEMNVSTLELGDSALYLCASSFRWGDDEQYFGPGTRLTVT.

The genes are TRBV6-5 and TRBJ1-2; possible D gene TRBD1, 6 bases. CDR1 and CDR2 (germline): MNHEY, SVGAGI. The germline V and J ends were trimmed by 7 bases and 2 bases, with 17 bases remaining between them. The CDR3 is 15 residues long. Written as DNA, the CDR3 is TGTGCCAGCACCGTCCGAAGGGGGATAAACTATGGCTACACCTTC. Translated, it gives CASTVRRGINYGYTF.

V and J are TRBV3-1 (or the pseudogene TRBV3-2) and TRBJ1-1; D might be TRBD1 (6 bases). The CDR3 is 16 amino acids. Germline V gene lookup returns CDR1 LGHDT and CDR2 YNNKEL (reference sequence). V was trimmed by 0 bases and J by 4 bases, leaving 15 bases between them. This chain's CDR3 is CASSQEGAGATTEAFF. The CDR3 DNA follows: TGTGCCAGCAGCCAAGAGGGCGCAGGGGCTACCACTGAAGCTTTCTTT.

This chain uses TRBV3-1 (or the pseudogene TRBV3-2) with TRBJ1-4, with D maybe TRBD1 (5 bases). Germline lookup yields CDR1 LGHDT and CDR2 YNNKEL (reference sequence). The CDR3 sequence is 14 residues long. The V end lost 2 bases, the J end lost 9 bases, and 13 bases lay between the germline ends. Here the CDR3 reads CASSQRRGIKKLFF. The CDR3 DNA reads as TGTGCCAGCAGCCAAAGGCGGGGGATTAAAAAACTGTTTTTT.

The chain joins TRBV10-2 to TRBJ1-3; 12 bases are a match to TRBD1. The CDR3 is made up of 16 amino acids. Germline CDR1 WSHSY, CDR2 SAAADI. After removal of 2 bases from V and 5 bases from J, the junction contained 4 bases not matched to a gene. The CDR3 is CASSEQGTGGRNTIYF. DNA for the CDR3: TGCGCCAGCAGTGAGCAAGGGACAGGGGGCCGAAACACCATATATTTT.

The rearrangement links TRBV3-1 (or the pseudogene TRBV3-2) to TRBJ1-6; tentative D call: TRBD1 (5 bases). This CDR3 is 14 amino acids long. Looked up from germline, CDR1 is LGHDT and CDR2 is YNNKEL (reference sequence). Trimming pared 1 base from V and 5 bases from J, leaving 6 bases between. CDR3 loop: CASSQVQDNSPLHF. CDR3 DNA: TGTGCCAGCAGCCAAGTACAGGATAATTCACCCCTCCACTTT.

The genes are TRBV5-1 and TRBJ2-1; 7 bases agree with TRBD2. The CDR3 extends over 16 amino acids. Germline V gives CDR1 SGHRS, CDR2 YFSETQ. V gave up 5 bases and J gave up 6 bases; unmatched junction bases: 14. The CDR3 reads CASRQITSADGNEQFF. CDR3 DNA: TGCGCCAGCAGGCAGATAACTAGCGCCGACGGCAATGAGCAGTTCTTC.

The rearrangement uses TRBV6-1 and TRBJ1-2; weak D call: TRBD1 (6 bases). Trimming pared 4 bases from V and 0 bases from J, leaving 15 bases between. The length of the CDR3 is 16 residues. Germline V CDR1 and CDR2: MNHNS, SASEGT. As DNA, the CDR3 is TGTGCCAGCAGTGGCACAGGGTTGGAGCCTAACTATGGCTACACCTTC. Its protein is CASSGTGLEPNYGYTF.

In this sample, this clone turned up a few times. This chain uses TRBV2 with TRBJ1-2, with TRBD1 identical over 8 bases. V shed 7 bases and J 4 bases; nucleotides not matched to a gene: 5. Per germline, CDR1 SNHLY and CDR2 FYNNEI. The length of the CDR3 is 13 residues. The CDR3: CASKLGQGYGYTF. DNA of the CDR3: TGTGCCAGCAAGCTTGGACAGGGCTATGGCTACACCTTC.

This chain uses TRBV19 with TRBJ2-5, with 8 bases identical to TRBD2. The CDR3 length is 15 residues. Germline V gene lookup returns CDR1 LNHDA and CDR2 SQIVND (reference sequence). J was trimmed by 6 bases and V by 6 bases; bases with no gene match: 12. The CDR3: CASSQRGGPPKTQYF. The CDR3 nucleotides are TGTGCCAGTAGCCAACGGGGGGGTCCTCCTAAGACCCAGTACTTC.

The rearrangement uses TRBV2 and TRBJ2-7; 10 bases are shared with TRBD1. This CDR3 is built from 13 residues. J gave up 3 bases and V 6 bases, and 2 bases lay outside the gene matches. CDR1 and CDR2 (germline): SNHLY, FYNNEI. Here the CDR3 reads CASRGTGVYEQYF. The CDR3 region has the DNA TGTGCCAGCAGGGGGACAGGGGTCTACGAGCAGTACTTC.

The rearrangement uses TRBV4-3 and TRBJ2-3; a possible D gene is TRBD2 (6 bases). V was pared by 2 bases and J by 6 bases, with 21 bases between. The CDR3 runs 17 residues. Germline lookup yields CDR1 LGHNA and CDR2 YSLEER. The CDR3 DNA reads TGCGCCAGCAGCCAATCAGCTGCGGGGTTGTCTGGTGATACGCAGTATTTT. Translation gives CASSQSAAGLSGDTQYF.

V gene TRBV5-6 combines with J gene TRBJ2-5; TRBD1 matches at 11 bases. The CDR3 covers 15 residues. Per the germline V gene, CDR1 is SGHDT and CDR2 is YYEEEE. The V gene end was trimmed by 3 bases and the J gene end by 4 bases; junction bases not matched to a gene: 5. CDR3 protein: CASSWDRGSGETQYF. The CDR3 nucleotides read TGTGCCAGCAGCTGGGACAGGGGGTCGGGAGAGACCCAGTACTTC.

This sequence joins TRBV3-1 (or the pseudogene TRBV3-2) and TRBJ2-3; the D gene is possibly TRBD2 (5 bases). The CDR3 runs 17 residues. V was clipped by 1 base and J by 5 bases, with 19 bases between them. Germline assignment: CDR1 LGHDT and CDR2 YNNKEL (reference sequence). The CDR3 sequence: CASSQGVGGSGRDTQYF. The CDR3 DNA reads as TGTGCCAGCAGCCAAGGGGTGGGCGGCTCGGGAAGAGATACGCAGTATTTT.

The rearrangement uses TRBV5-5 and TRBJ1-5, with 10 bases fitting TRBD1. Germline V CDR1 and CDR2: SGHKS, YYEKEE (reference sequence). The CDR3 extends over 19 amino acids. With V trimmed by 6 bases and J by 3 bases, 18 bases remained unmatched. For the CDR3, the DNA is TGTGCCAGCAACAAGGGGCCGGGACAGGGGTCCTTCTACAATCAGCCCCAGCATTTT. It is translated as CASNKGPGQGSFYNQPQHF.

The V call is TRBV19, the J call TRBJ2-7; a possible D gene is TRBD2 (6 bases). CDR3 length: 13 residues. V was cut by 5 bases and J by 6 bases, with 14 bases left in between. CDR1 and CDR2 (germline): LNHDA, SQIVND (reference sequence). This CDR3 is CASSGPGVGEQYF. The CDR3 DNA is TGTGCCAGTAGTGGACCGGGAGTCGGCGAGCAGTACTTC.

V usage is TRBV6-5 and J usage is TRBJ1-1, with D perhaps TRBD1 (6 bases). There are 14 residues in the CDR3. Trimming took off 4 bases at V and 5 bases at J, with 14 bases between the two ends. Germline CDR1 and CDR2: MNHEY and SVGAGI. This chain's CDR3 is CASSWGRGGTEAFF. The CDR3 DNA is TGTGCCAGCAGTTGGGGGAGGGGGGGGACTGAAGCTTTCTTT.

This chain connects TRBV29-1 to TRBJ2-2, with 11 bases aligning to TRBD1. The CDR3 length is 15 residues. Germline CDR1 SQVTM, CDR2 ANQGSEA. J was trimmed by 6 bases and V by 6 bases; bases with no gene match: 9. The CDR3 here is CSVDGQGAYPGELFF. The DNA of the CDR3 is TGCAGCGTCGACGGACAGGGGGCGTACCCCGGGGAGCTGTTTTTT.

This clone was found a few times. This chain uses TRBV19 with TRBJ1-3, with D possibly matching TRBD1 (5 bases). V gave up 8 bases and J gave up 2 bases, with 7 bases separating them. CDR3 size: 12 residues. CDR1 and CDR2 from the germline V gene are LNHDA and SQIVND (reference sequence). CDR3 in amino acids: CASGAPGNTIYF. For the CDR3, the DNA is TGTGCCAGTGGGGCACCTGGAAACACCATATATTTT.